This T cell receptor beta chain was recorded in a study of blood T cell repertoires in COVID-19. Study-wide context: T cells, B-cell-depleted T cells, or PBMCs supplied cDNA or gDNA.

Clones were sequenced by immunoSEQ multiplex PCR, and TCRdb holds only the in-frame ones, with some missing. The data show 140,000 to 150,000 clones, with under 85% seen just once and roughly 8.6% held by the top ten. Trimming removed 4 bases from V and 4 bases from J; junction bases left unmatched: 9. CDR3 size: 17 residues. The germline gives CDR1 SGHAT, CDR2 FQNNGV. The receptor's source is a man aged 50-60 years with active or convalescent COVID-19. The sample was peripheral blood. The rearrangement uses TRBV11-2 and TRBJ2-6; 8 bases align to TRBD2. CDR3 sequence reads: CASSSPSGSWGANVLTF. CDR3 in DNA: TGTGCCAGCAGCTCCCCCAGCGGGAGTTGGGGGGCCAACGTCCTGACTTTC.